A selection of T cell receptor beta chains follows, all from one sample in a study of blood T cell repertoires in COVID-19. Clones were sequenced by immunoSEQ multiplex PCR, and TCRdb holds only the in-frame ones, with some missing. The table includes 35,000 to 50,000 clones, 70% to 90% detected once. Input material: peripheral blood. The receptors stem from a man between 65 and 85 years old with active COVID-19. Each CDR3 is given with its conserved first and last residue. The order of the fields is clone size, D gene, J gene, V gene, CDR3 DNA, CDR3 protein. D genes are given only for firm matches. The size field is filled for only some rows; it gives once, few, many or a size class.

NA,TRBD2,TRBJ2-1,TRBV7-3,TGTGCCAGCAGCTTAATTCCTAGCGGGTCGACGAATGAGCAGTTCTTC,CASSLIPSGSTNEQFF
NA,NA,TRBJ2-7,TRBV11-3,TGTGCCAGCAGCTTAGACGGCTACGAGCAGTACTTC,CASSLDGYEQYF
NA,NA,TRBJ1-6,TRBV12-5,TGTGCTAGTGGCGGGGGTGGCAGCTCATATAATTCACCCCTCCACTTT,CASGGGGSSYNSPLHF
NA,TRBD2,TRBJ2-1,TRBV4-1,TGCGCCAGCAGCCAAGACCTGGCGGGGGGGTACAATGAGCAGTTCTTC,CASSQDLAGGYNEQFF
once,NA,TRBJ1-1,TRBV12-3/TRBV12-4,TGTGCCAGCAGTTCGTCAGGGGAAGCTTTCTTT,CASSSSGEAFF
once,TRBD1,TRBJ2-7,TRBV6-2/TRBV6-3,TGTGCCAGCAGTCAAAGCCTCGCCGGGACAGGAGCCTACGAGCAGTACTTC,CASSQSLAGTGAYEQYF
once,NA,TRBJ1-4,TRBV7-2,TGTGCCAGCAGCTTGACAGGAGTTGCAACTAATGAAAAACTGTTTTTT,CASSLTGVATNEKLFF
NA,NA,TRBJ1-2,TRBV7-9,TGTGCCAGCAGTTGGGGGCCCACACTTGGCTACACCTTC,CASSWGPTLGYTF
NA,NA,TRBJ1-6,TRBV6-5,TGTGCCAGCAGTTCTTCCGGCAGGGATAATTCACCCCTCCACTTT,CASSSSGRDNSPLHF
NA,NA,TRBJ2-1,TRBV25-1,TGTGCCAGCAGCGACAGGGGAGGGAATGAGCAGTTCTTC,CASSDRGGNEQFF
NA,NA,TRBJ1-1,TRBV18,TGTGCCAGCTCACGAGGACAGAACACTGAAGCTTTCTTT,CASSRGQNTEAFF
NA,NA,TRBJ1-3,TRBV28,TGTGCCAGCAGTTCCCCGGGGGGGGATCCTGGAAACACCATATATTTT,CASSSPGGDPGNTIYF
NA,TRBD2,TRBJ2-7,TRBV5-6,TGTGCCAGCAGCCCCATCGGGGGGGCCTCCTACGAGCAGTACTTC,CASSPIGGASYEQYF
NA,NA,TRBJ1-4,TRBV28,TGTGCCAGCAGTTCCCGTGAAAAACTGTTTTTT,CASSSREKLFF
NA,TRBD1,TRBJ2-7,TRBV3-1/TRBV3-2,TGTGCCAGCAGCCAAGGTAGGACAGGGGCCCTATACGAGCAGTACTTC,CASSQGRTGALYEQYF
NA,TRBD2,TRBJ2-3,TRBV7-3,TGTGCCAGCAGCTTAAGGCGGGGGGGCCCAGATACGCAGTATTTT,CASSLRRGGPDTQYF
NA,TRBD1,TRBJ2-7,TRBV29-1,TGCAGCGTTCGTATGACAGGGATAGGCGAGCAGTACTTC,CSVRMTGIGEQYF
NA,TRBD1,TRBJ1-2,TRBV14,TGTGCCAGCAGCCCATTCGGGACAGGGGGTGTTGAAGTCGCTGGCTACACCTTC,CASSPFGTGGVEVAGYTF
NA,NA,TRBJ2-1,TRBV5-5,TGTGCCAGCAGCTGGACAGTTTCCTACAATGAGCAGTTCTTC,CASSWTVSYNEQFF
NA,NA,TRBJ2-7,TRBV6-2/TRBV6-3,TGTGCCAGCAGTTATGCAGGGGCCTCCTACGAGCAGTACTTC,CASSYAGASYEQYF
NA,NA,TRBJ1-1,TRBV7-2,TGTGCCAGCAGCTTAGAGGGGGACATGAACACTGAAGCTTTCTTT,CASSLEGDMNTEAFF
once,NA,TRBJ2-7,TRBV6-2/TRBV6-3,TGTGCCAGCAGTTATGGACAGACCTCCTACGAGCAGTACTTC,CASSYGQTSYEQYF
NA,NA,TRBJ1-1,TRBV19,TGTGCCAGTAGTAATCCGGTGAACACTGAAGCTTTCTTT,CASSNPVNTEAFF
NA,TRBD2,TRBJ2-3,TRBV11-2,TGTGCCAGCAGTTTGGAGGGCGGGGGATACCCTAGCACAGATACGCAGTATTTT,CASSLEGGGYPSTDTQYF
NA,NA,TRBJ2-2,TRBV19,TGTGCCAGTAGGGGGGGATTAGGGCAGCCGAACACCGGGGAGCTGTTTTTT,CASRGGLGQPNTGELFF
NA,TRBD2,TRBJ2-1,TRBV7-2,TGTGCCAGCAGCCCTAGCGGGGGGAACTACAATGAGCAGTTCTTC,CASSPSGGNYNEQFF
once,NA,TRBJ2-7,TRBV2,TGTGCCAGCAGTGAAGTACAGGGAAGCAACGAGCAGTACTTC,CASSEVQGSNEQYF
few,NA,TRBJ1-2,TRBV12-3/TRBV12-4,TGTGCCAGCAGCAGCGGGGGCAGCTATGGCTACACCTTC,CASSSGGSYGYTF
NA,NA,TRBJ1-1,TRBV5-1,TGCGCCAGCAGCGGGGCGGCCGGCTCTGGGGACACTGAAGCTTTCTTT,CASSGAAGSGDTEAFF
NA,NA,TRBJ2-1,TRBV20-1,TGCAGCGGGGTATCTATCAATGAGCAGTTCTTC,CSGVSINEQFF
NA,TRBD1,TRBJ2-7,TRBV28,TGTGCCAGCAGTTCCGACAGGGGGTACTCCTACGAGCAGTACTTC,CASSSDRGYSYEQYF
NA,TRBD1,TRBJ2-7,TRBV5-1,TGCGCCAGCAGCTTAGGGACAGGGATCACCGGGCAGTACTTC,CASSLGTGITGQYF
NA,NA,TRBJ1-1,TRBV12-3/TRBV12-4,TGTGCCACCCCGTCGGGCAGGGCCACTGAAGCTTTCTTT,CATPSGRATEAFF
NA,TRBD1,TRBJ2-2,TRBV5-4,TGTGCCAGCAGCGACAGGGGAACGAACACCGGGGAGCTGTTTTTT,CASSDRGTNTGELFF
NA,TRBD1,TRBJ2-7,TRBV7-9,TGTGCCAGCAGCACGACAGGGGCGACCTACGAGCAGTACTTC,CASSTTGATYEQYF
NA,NA,TRBJ2-7,TRBV12-3/TRBV12-4,TGTGCCAGCTCCGGGGAACCCTACGAGCAGTACTTC,CASSGEPYEQYF
NA,TRBD1,TRBJ1-1,TRBV4-2,TGTGCCAGCAGCCAAGATGGGACAGTAAACACTGAAGCTTTCTTT,CASSQDGTVNTEAFF
NA,TRBD2,TRBJ2-1,TRBV6-5,TGTGCCACCCGACTAGCGGGGAGATATGAGCAGTTCTTC,CATRLAGRYEQFF
NA,NA,TRBJ1-1,TRBV3-1/TRBV3-2,TGTGCCAGCAGCCAAGACAGGTATGGCACTGAAGCTTTCTTT,CASSQDRYGTEAFF
NA,TRBD1,TRBJ1-5,TRBV5-6,TGTGCCAGCAGCCTGGACAGGGGGCTTGGACAGCCCCAGCATTTT,CASSLDRGLGQPQHF
NA,TRBD1,TRBJ1-6,TRBV3-1/TRBV3-2,TGTGCCAGCAGCCAGGGACAGTTTAATTCACCCCTCCACTTT,CASSQGQFNSPLHF
NA,TRBD1,TRBJ2-5,TRBV5-4,TGTGCCAGCAGCTTGGAGGGACAGGGCCAAGAGACCCAGTACTTC,CASSLEGQGQETQYF